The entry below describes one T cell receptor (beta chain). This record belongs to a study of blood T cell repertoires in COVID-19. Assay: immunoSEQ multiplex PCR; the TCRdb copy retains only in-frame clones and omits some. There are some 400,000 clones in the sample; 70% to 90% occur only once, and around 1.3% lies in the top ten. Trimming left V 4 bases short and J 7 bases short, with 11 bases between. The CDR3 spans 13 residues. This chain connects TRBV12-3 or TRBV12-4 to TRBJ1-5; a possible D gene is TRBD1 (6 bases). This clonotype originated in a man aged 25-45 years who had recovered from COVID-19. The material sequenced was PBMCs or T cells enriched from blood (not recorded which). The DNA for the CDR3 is TGTGCCAGCAGTTCGGGGGGCGGCCAGCCCCAGCATTTT. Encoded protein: CASSSGGGQPQHF.